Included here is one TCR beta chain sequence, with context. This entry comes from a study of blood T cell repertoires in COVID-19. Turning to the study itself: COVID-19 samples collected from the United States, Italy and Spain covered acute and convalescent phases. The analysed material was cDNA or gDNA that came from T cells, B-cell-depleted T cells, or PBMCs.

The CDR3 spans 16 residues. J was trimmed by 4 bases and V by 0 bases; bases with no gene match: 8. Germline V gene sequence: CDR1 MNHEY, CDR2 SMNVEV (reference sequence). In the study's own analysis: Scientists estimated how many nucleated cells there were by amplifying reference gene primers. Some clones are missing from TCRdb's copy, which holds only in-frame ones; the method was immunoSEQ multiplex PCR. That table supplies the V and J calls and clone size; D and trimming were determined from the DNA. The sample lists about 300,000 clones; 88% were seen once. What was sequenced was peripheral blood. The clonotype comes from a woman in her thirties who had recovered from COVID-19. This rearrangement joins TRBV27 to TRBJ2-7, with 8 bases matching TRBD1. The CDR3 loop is CASSLSRRTGFYEQYF. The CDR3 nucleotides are TGTGCCAGCAGTTTATCGAGACGGACAGGGTTTTACGAGCAGTACTTC.